Here is one T cell receptor beta chain with its context. The CDR3 loop spans 16 amino acids. The ends were cut back, 2 bases at V and 6 bases at J, with 19 bases in the middle. Germline values: CDR1 MNHEY, CDR2 SMNVEV (reference sequence). Sequencing used immunoSEQ multiplex PCR; TCRdb keeps in-frame clones, though not all of them. The sample yields over 130,000 clones, about 80% seen once. This entry is derived from a study of blood T cell repertoires in COVID-19. The receptor was isolated from a woman in her fifties or sixties with acute or convalescent COVID-19. V and J are TRBV27 and TRBJ1-1; no definite D call. The sample taken for sequencing was peripheral blood. The CDR3 DNA reads as TGTGCCAGCAGTTTAGGGTTGCAGGATCGGTCGGCTGAAGCTTTCTTT. Translation gives CASSLGLQDRSAEAFF.